Below are 7 T cell receptor beta chains sequenced from a single sample in a study of T-cell reconstitution after alpha-beta-depleted transplantation in children. Unique molecular identifiers tagged the TCRbeta library. Each CDR3 protein gets one entry after TCRdb re-called the PCR reads with MiXCR. Among hundreds of thousands of distinct CDR3 sequences listed, around 13% were seen once. The source material was PBMCs, sampled before TCRalphabeta/CD19-depleted stem cell transplant. These receptors originate from a girl aged 2 to 10 with congenital amegakaryocytic thrombocytopenia, due to receive a stem cell transplant.

The CDR3 region has the DNA TGTGCCAGCAGCTTGTCTGGGCTACCTCCGCAGGATACGCAGTATTTT. Translated: CASSLSGLPPQDTQYF. The chain combines TRBV5-4 with TRBJ2-3; D unclear. Per germline, CDR1 SGHNT and CDR2 YYREEE (reference sequence). Trimming shortened V by 1 base and J by 6 bases, and 18 bases separated the two germline ends. The CDR3 spans 16 residues.

This clonotype was seen repeatedly, ten times or more. The chain recombines TRBV5-1 with TRBJ1-5; D is ambiguous. The germline V and J ends were trimmed by 0 bases and 2 bases, with 6 bases remaining between them. The CDR3 is made up of 14 amino acids. Germline V CDR1 and CDR2: SGHRS, YFSETQ. The CDR3, as DNA: TGCGCCAGCAGCTTGGGGGTTGGCAATCAGCCCCAGCATTTT. Translated, it gives CASSLGVGNQPQHF.

This clonotype came up many times. The chain is built from TRBV4-1 and TRBJ2-1, with D unresolved. The CDR3 runs 14 residues. The germline V and J ends were trimmed by 0 bases and 6 bases, with 9 bases remaining between them. From germline, CDR1 is MGHRA and CDR2 YSYEKL. CDR3 amino acids: CASSQDPASNEQFF. The CDR3 nucleotides are TGCGCCAGCAGCCAAGATCCCGCCTCCAATGAGCAGTTCTTC.

In its sample, this clonotype was seen many times. The chain recombines TRBV5-1 with TRBJ2-3, with 10 bases fitting TRBD2. J gave up 2 bases and V 0 bases, and 6 bases lay outside the gene matches. Germline V gives CDR1 SGHRS, CDR2 YFSETQ. There are 17 residues in the CDR3. CDR3 amino acids: CASSLEGLAGVTDTQYF. Written as DNA, the CDR3 is TGCGCCAGCAGCTTGGAAGGCCTAGCGGGAGTCACAGATACGCAGTATTTT.

This clonotype was detected ten times or more. In DNA form, the CDR3 reads TGTGCCAGCAGCCCTGGCTGGGACAGGGGGAACGAAAAACTGTTTTTT. It translates to CASSPGWDRGNEKLFF. V and J are TRBV5-5 and TRBJ1-4, with 11 bases matching TRBD1. Germline values: CDR1 SGHKS, CDR2 YYEKEE (reference sequence). The CDR3 consists of 16 residues. Losses at the gene ends were 4 bases for V and 8 bases for J; bases not matched to a gene: 10.

The chain employs TRBV29-1 and TRBJ2-7; 9 bases fit TRBD1. The germline gives CDR1 SQVTM, CDR2 ANQGSEA. The CDR3 is made up of 13 amino acids. Losses at the gene ends were 5 bases for V and 4 bases for J; bases not matched to a gene: 6. CDR3 region: CSVTTGGLYEQYF. In DNA, the CDR3 is TGCAGCGTTACGACAGGGGGGTTGTACGAGCAGTACTTC.

This clonotype has a count of ten or more. The chain is built from TRBV4-1 and TRBJ2-4, with no clear D. Germline V CDR1 and CDR2: MGHRA, YSYEKL. This CDR3 is 14 amino acids long. The germline V and J ends were trimmed by 0 bases and 0 bases, with 3 bases remaining between them. The CDR3 reads CASSQDGAKNIQYF. In DNA, the CDR3 is TGCGCCAGCAGCCAAGATGGAGCCAAAAACATTCAGTACTTC.